The T cell receptor (beta chain) under discussion was sequenced for a study of beta chain features in type 1 diabetes (dated by TCRdb to 2016 to 2019). For context, the study as a whole: Mean age, gender distribution, total cell number and subset yield did not differ between patients and healthy donors. A total of some 110 million sorted cells were examined across all samples, and a strong correlation was observed between cell number per subset and RNA yield. In the study, TCRB repertoires of sorted circulating CD4+ T cell subsets from recently diagnosed type 1 diabetes patients were compared with those of matched healthy donors. Regulatory and stem cell-like memory subsets were isolated from only 8 patients and about eight healthy donors, whereas naive and central memory subsets came from all 30 or so donors. Study-wide conclusions, independent of this receptor: Shorter templates might have been favored by PCR, but patient and control samples were amplified and corrected together, so both groups would have been affected equally by any skew. In all four CD4+ subsets, TCRB CDR3 length was moderately but significantly shorter in type 1 diabetes patients. Only small numbers of individuals were included in the HLA sub-analyses, which left unresolved whether HLA type had any influence on TCRB rearrangement. The naive, central memory and regulatory TCRB repertoires appeared to resemble one another more closely among patients than among healthy donors. At VDJ recombination sites, patients with type 1 diabetes made fewer insertions and deleted more nucleotides, a pattern implying thymic rearrangement abnormalities. Because cDNA was sequenced instead of genomic DNA, highly expressing activated cells could be over-represented, though the groups showed no difference in activation or CD3 levels.

A single peripheral blood draw of about 120 mL on average was collected from each donor into heparinised tubes. A BD FACSAria II was used to sort naive, central memory, regulatory and stem cell-like memory CD4+ T cells with a panel that included CD45RO, CCR7, CD25, CD127, CD95 and CD27. All sorted populations exceeded 95% purity. Right away, PBMCs were isolated by Lymphoprep density gradient centrifugation and were stained directly, with no culture step. So that batch effects would be minimized, each experiment stained and sorted samples in pairs, pairing one healthy donor with one patient. CDR1 and CDR2 are drawn from the germline V gene: ENHRY, SYGVKD. There are 14 amino acids in the CDR3, from cysteine to phenylalanine inclusive. The entry retains the CDR3 DNA only, 42 bases that are in frame from base 1. V was cut back by 3 bases and J by 8 bases, leaving a gap of 14 bases between them. Note on this clone: Its target antigen remains unknown. No base quality information exists; no much larger clone differs at one position.

All of the isolated RNA was reverse transcribed with the High Capacity cDNA Reverse Transcription Kit, so expressed TCRB transcripts were sequenced. Deep immunoSEQ sequencing was performed on naive, central memory and regulatory T cell samples, with an average of about 3.6 million total reads per sample. After sorted cells were lysed in RLT buffer, RNA was extracted with DNase-treated RNeasy Micro or Mini kits, with the choice depending on cell number. To prevent cross-contamination, every cell subset was processed on its own, while patient and healthy donor samples were processed together. The immunoSEQ multiplex PCR was used to amplify TCRB sequences from cDNA, generating 87-bp fragments that spanned the CDR3 region. The amplicons were sequenced using the Illumina HiSeq platform. For the original study's pipeline: PCR bias was corrected computationally using synthetic template baselines, and reads within Hamming distance 2 were collapsed, with unmergeable singletons discarded. By aligning reads against IMGT, V, D and J genes, CDR3 length, and insertions or deletions at six rearrangement sites were assigned. Within each subset, clonotype counts were normalized to sorted cell number, after which true diversity and Gini coefficients were computed with the tcR R package. Repertoire sharing was quantified using the overlap coefficient calculated on TCRB nucleotide sequences. As a proxy for the pre-selection repertoire, out-of-frame TCRB sequences from naive cells were analyzed. TCRdb re-hosts the immuneACCESS table, in-frame sequences only. Its copies lack some clones; in the studies checked, an unresolved V gene accounts for under half of them, and the cause for the rest is not known. The V and J calls and clone size were taken over from that table, and D and trimming were inferred from the DNA. The table for this sample lists a few hundred thousand clones; 14% of them were counted only once. 0.015% to 0.02% of the sample is taken by the ten largest.

This TCR derives from a man aged 30-40 years with type 1 diabetes. Sequences were obtained from naive CD4+ T cells from blood. This specimen's cell subset or site label, per the study, means: true naive CD4+ T cells. Recombination linked TRBV10-3 to TRBJ2-1; the D gene is perhaps TRBD2, from 6 matching bases. The bases read TGTGCCATCAGTGATAGACGGGAGTCTGATGAGCAGTTCTTC. It translates as CAISDRRESDEQFF.